This T cell receptor beta chain was found in a study of blood T cell repertoires in COVID-19. Study summary: Samples taken during acute and convalescent COVID-19 were collected in the United States, Italy and Spain. The analysed material was cDNA or gDNA that came from T cells, B-cell-depleted T cells, or PBMCs.

The V gene's germline CDR1 is KGHSH and CDR2 LQKENI. V lost 3 bases, J lost 5 bases, and 4 bases stayed unmatched. The length of the CDR3 is 14 residues. Per the original methods: Estimation of nucleated cell counts relied on the amplification of reference gene primers. TCRdb's table, derived via immunoSEQ multiplex PCR, lists solely in-frame clones and lacks some. For V, J and clone size, that table is used; D and trimming come from the DNA. The sample contains over 95,000 clones, approximately 84% of which appear only once. Sequenced: peripheral blood. This TCR came from a woman aged 55-69 years with acute or convalescent COVID-19. The gene calls are TRBV18 and TRBJ2-1; 7 bases line up with TRBD1. CDR3 bases: TGTGCCAGCTCACCCTCGACAGGGCACAATGAGCAGTTCTTC. It codes for CASSPSTGHNEQFF. Looking up the rest from reference TRBV18 and TRBJ2-1 gives the full variable domain: NAGVMQNPRHLVRRRGQEARLRCSPMKGHSHVYWYRQLPEEGLKFMVYLQKENIIDESGMPKERFSAEFPKEGPSILRIQQVVRGDSAAYFCASSPSTGHNEQFFGPGTRLTVL.